A single sample gave rise to the 6 T cell receptor beta chains below, sequenced in a study of T cell changes during pregnancy in multiple sclerosis (dated by TCRdb to between 2018 and 2020). Library preparation employed the immunoSEQ multiplex PCR assay. TCRdb re-hosts the immuneACCESS table, in-frame sequences only. Its copies lack some clones; in the studies checked, an unresolved V gene accounts for under half of them, and the cause for the rest is not known. In this sample the table shows tens of thousands of clones, just under 95% of which occur a single time. The top ten clonotypes cover around 0.84% of the sample. The sequencing used peripheral blood, collected in the third trimester of pregnancy. All receptors derive from a female donor with multiple sclerosis, enrolled in a pregnancy study.

This sequence joins TRBV6-1 and TRBJ1-2, with TRBD1 matching over 10 bases. The J segment lost 6 bases and the V segment lost 6 bases, leaving 4 bases of the junction unmatched. The length of the CDR3 is 13 residues. Germline CDR1 is MNHNS and CDR2 is SASEGT. In DNA form, the CDR3 reads TGTGCCAGCAGCCGGACAGGGGGAGATGGCTACACCTTC. It specifies CASSRTGGDGYTF.

This clone was recorded only once. This chain uses TRBV18 with TRBJ2-1, with 7 positions matching TRBD1. V shed 0 bases and J 4 bases; nucleotides not matched to a gene: 3. Germline loops: CDR1 KGHSH, CDR2 LQKENI. There are 15 residues in the CDR3. The CDR3 loop is CASSPPGTAYNEQFF. The DNA of the CDR3 is TGTGCCAGCTCACCACCGGGGACAGCATACAATGAGCAGTTCTTC. The whole variable domain, filled in from reference TRBV18 and TRBJ2-1, reads NAGVMQNPRHLVRRRGQEARLRCSPMKGHSHVYWYRQLPEEGLKFMVYLQKENIIDESGMPKERFSAEFPKEGPSILRIQQVVRGDSAAYFCASSPPGTAYNEQFFGPGTRLTVL.

The chain has TRBV19 and TRBJ1-2; 11 nucleotides match TRBD1. The CDR3 has 17 residues. J was trimmed by 2 bases and V by 5 bases; bases with no gene match: 10. Germline loops: CDR1 LNHDA, CDR2 SQIVND (reference sequence). CDR3 in DNA: TGTGCCAGTAGTCCGAAAGGACAGGGGGCTCAAAACTATGGCTACACCTTC. This translates into CASSPKGQGAQNYGYTF.

The rearrangement links TRBV9 to TRBJ1-4, with 10 bases aligning to TRBD1. Germline V gene data show CDR1 as SGDLS and CDR2 as YYNGEE. Unmatched junction bases numbered 9, after V lost 0 bases and J lost 7 bases. The CDR3 is made up of 17 amino acids. The CDR3 nucleotides read TGTGCCAGCAGCGTAGGAGGGACGGGGACAGGGGCTGAAAAACTGTTTTTT. Amino acids: CASSVGGTGTGAEKLFF.

The chain is built from TRBV28 and TRBJ2-2, with a weak D call TRBD2 (7 bases). The length of the CDR3 is 18 residues. Germline CDR1 MDHEN, CDR2 SYDVKM. The V end was cut by 7 bases, the J end by 3 bases, with 24 bases between. The CDR3 loop reads CASILQGRGWPHTGELFF. CDR3 bases: TGTGCCAGCATACTCCAGGGGCGGGGGTGGCCACACACCGGGGAGCTGTTTTTT.

This clone came up once. This rearrangement joins TRBV12-5 to TRBJ2-1; 11 bases are shared with TRBD1. Germline lookup yields CDR1 LGHNT and CDR2 FRNRAP. V dropped 5 bases and J dropped 6; count of bases not matched to a gene: 6. This CDR3 comprises 15 residues. The CDR3 nucleotides read TGTGCTAGTGGTGAGGGGACAGGGGGGCGCAATGAGCAGTTCTTC. It is translated as CASGEGTGGRNEQFF.